These 24 T cell receptor beta chains share one sample of origin, sequenced in a study of T cell changes during pregnancy in multiple sclerosis (dated by TCRdb to the late 2010s). The library came from the immunoSEQ multiplex PCR assay. The clones in this table, taken by TCRdb from immuneACCESS, are in-frame only. Not every clone is retained; where verified, under half of the shortfall comes from an unresolved V gene, and the cause of the rest is unknown. This sample gives about 29,000 clones in total; about 92% of them show up just once. Approximately 6% of the sample is taken by the ten largest. The starting material was CD8+ T cells from peripheral blood mononuclear cells, obtained before pregnancy. The source is a female donor with multiple sclerosis, enrolled in a pregnancy study.

This chain uses TRBV27 with TRBJ2-1; TRBD1 matches 9 bases. The CDR3 totals 13 residues. With V trimmed by 2 bases and J by 7 bases, 0 bases remained unmatched. Germline V gene data show CDR1 as MNHEY and CDR2 as SMNVEV (reference sequence). The CDR3 DNA follows: TGTGCCAGCAGTTTAGGGACAGGGAATGAGCAGTTCTTC. Protein: CASSLGTGNEQFF.

The chain is built from TRBV28 and TRBJ2-7; 13 bases line up with TRBD2. The junction had 17 bases not matched to a gene; V was cut back by 5 bases and J by 4 bases. CDR1 and CDR2 (germline): MDHEN, SYDVKM. This CDR3 region has 19 residues. The CDR3 sequence: CASSTLTGTSGTSVYEQYF. CDR3 DNA: TGTGCCAGCAGTACGCTAACCGGGACTAGCGGGACGTCGGTATACGAGCAGTACTTC.

The chain is built from TRBV27 and TRBJ2-7, with no clear D. Deletions cut 7 bases from V and 2 bases from J, with 18 bases between. This CDR3 spans 15 amino acids. Germline V gene data show CDR1 as MNHEY and CDR2 as SMNVEV (reference sequence). The CDR3, as DNA: TGTGCCAGCACCCCCCTACAAGCGCGAACCTACGAGCAGTACTTC. Translated, it gives CASTPLQARTYEQYF.

The chain employs TRBV7-2 and TRBJ1-5; 7 bases align to TRBD1. J was trimmed by 3 bases and V by 3 bases; bases with no gene match: 8. CDR3 length: 16 amino acids. CDR1 SGHTA and CDR2 FQGNSA come from the germline V gene. The CDR3 sequence: CASSLGRGQHNQPQHF. The CDR3 nucleotides are TGTGCCAGCAGCTTGGGGCGGGGACAGCACAATCAGCCCCAGCATTTT.

V and J are TRBV5-1 and TRBJ2-1; tentatively, D is TRBD2 (6 bases). The germline CDR1 and CDR2 sequences are SGHRS and YFSETQ. V dropped 4 bases and J dropped 3 bases, with 20 bases sitting between them. The CDR3 totals 17 residues. This CDR3 is CASSPHPPGVFYNEQFF. CDR3 nucleotides: TGCGCCAGCAGCCCCCACCCCCCGGGAGTTTTCTACAATGAGCAGTTCTTC.

This rearrangement joins TRBV7-6 to TRBJ2-7, with 7 bases aligning to TRBD1. The CDR3 spans 14 residues. Per the germline V gene, CDR1 is SGHVS and CDR2 is FNYEAQ. The J segment lost 5 bases and the V segment lost 5 bases, leaving 9 bases of the junction unmatched. The DNA of the CDR3 is TGTGCCAGCAGCCCCTCTAAGGGGGCGAACGAGCAGTACTTC. Residues: CASSPSKGANEQYF.

The genes are TRBV19 and TRBJ1-2; D is undetermined. Per the germline V gene, CDR1 is LNHDA and CDR2 is SQIVND (reference sequence). This CDR3 region has 14 residues. V lost 4 bases and J lost 3, with 12 bases in between. The CDR3 sequence is CASSNEETDYGYTF. CDR3 bases: TGTGCCAGTAGTAATGAGGAGACGGACTATGGCTACACCTTC.

This clone was seen a handful of times. This chain's CDR3 is CASSFRQTGELFF. The CDR3 DNA reads as TGTGCCAGCAGCTTTCGACAAACCGGGGAGCTGTTTTTT. The V gene is TRBV5-8, the J gene TRBJ2-2; no clear D gene. The CDR3 runs 13 residues. Germline V gene sequence: CDR1 SGHTS, CDR2 YDEGEE. Trimming cost V 2 bases and J 5 bases, with 7 bases left between them.

The chain carries TRBV13 and TRBJ1-1; D ambiguous. Germline CDR1 reads PRHDT; CDR2 reads FYEKMQ (reference sequence). The CDR3 contains 15 residues. Deletions cut 2 bases from V and 4 bases from J, with 14 bases between. CDR3 nucleotides: TGTGCCAGCAGCTTAAGTGATCCCCGGGGCACTGAAGCTTTCTTT. Translation: CASSLSDPRGTEAFF.

The genes are TRBV9 and TRBJ2-1, with TRBD2 identical over 10 bases. V lost 7 bases, J lost 4 bases, and 8 bases stayed unmatched. The length of the CDR3 is 15 residues. CDR1 is SGDLS, CDR2 YYNGEE, per germline. DNA for the CDR3: TGTGCCAGCGGGCTAGCGGGGGCCTTATACAATGAGCAGTTCTTC. Protein: CASGLAGALYNEQFF.

V gene TRBV2 combines with J gene TRBJ1-2; D is undetermined. This CDR3 is 13 amino acids long. V dropped 4 bases and J dropped 1 base, with 7 bases sitting between them. CDR1 SNHLY and CDR2 FYNNEI come from the germline V gene. CDR3 nucleotides: TGTGCCAGCAGTGCGGGGAATAACTATGGCTACACCTTC. It is translated as CASSAGNNYGYTF.

The J gene is TRBJ1-1, the V gene TRBV10-3; TRBD1 agrees at 8 bases. Germline V lookup: CDR1 ENHRY, CDR2 SYGVKD. The J segment lost 7 bases and the V segment lost 6 bases, leaving 10 bases of the junction unmatched. CDR3 size: 14 residues. The CDR3 nucleotides read TGTGCCATCAGCCCAGGACAGGGCGTAAGTGAAGCTTTCTTT. It yields the protein CAISPGQGVSEAFF.

The chain links TRBV27 to TRBJ1-1; D is unclear. Trimming stripped 3 bases from V and 0 bases from J, with 17 bases between. Germline CDR1 reads MNHEY; CDR2 reads SMNVEV (reference sequence). The CDR3 consists of 17 residues. The CDR3 loop is CASSFLTYGGVNTEAFF. The CDR3, as DNA: TGTGCCAGCAGTTTTTTAACGTATGGTGGAGTGAACACTGAAGCTTTCTTT.

Of note for this clone: Sequence at one end of the junction differs from germline and may be a read error. The chain carries TRBV7-2 and TRBJ2-5; weak D call: TRBD1 (5 bases). The CDR3 is 16 amino acids. Germline CDR1 is SGHTA and CDR2 is FQGNSA. In DNA, the CDR3 is TGTGCCGGCAGCTCGCCCTTAGGGGTGATGGGAGAGACCCAGTACTTC. Its translation: CAGSSPLGVMGETQYF.

This clone is termed medium-sized. Other DNA sequences from this sample encode an identical CDR3 as well. This sequence joins TRBV9 and TRBJ2-7; TRBD1 agrees at 7 bases. V shed 0 bases, J shed 6 bases, and the junction held 6 bases outside the gene matches. This CDR3 has 14 amino acids. Germline CDR1 SGDLS, CDR2 YYNGEE. The CDR3 loop reads CASSVAYRGAEQYF. In DNA, the CDR3 is TGTGCCAGCAGCGTAGCTTACAGGGGAGCCGAGCAGTACTTC.

This chain connects TRBV19 to TRBJ1-1; D remains unclear. CDR3 length: 13 amino acids. V lost 3 bases and J lost 1, with 6 bases in between. Germline lookup yields CDR1 LNHDA and CDR2 SQIVND (reference sequence). This CDR3 is CASSMSSNTEAFF. CDR3 in DNA: TGTGCCAGTAGTATGTCATCGAACACTGAAGCTTTCTTT.

The V call is TRBV19, the J call TRBJ2-7, with unresolved D. V was shortened by 8 bases and J by 0 bases, with 8 bases between the two germline ends. Germline values: CDR1 LNHDA, CDR2 SQIVND (reference sequence). CDR3 length: 12 amino acids. The CDR3 protein is CASSSGSYEQYF. CDR3 in DNA: TGTGCCAGTTCGTCGGGCTCCTACGAGCAGTACTTC.

The J gene is TRBJ1-5, the V gene TRBV9; D gene uncertain. The CDR3 has 15 amino acids. Per germline, CDR1 SGDLS and CDR2 YYNGEE. Trimming cost V 0 bases and J 3 bases, with 10 bases left between them. The CDR3 loop reads CASSVGWRSNQPQHF. The DNA for the CDR3 is TGTGCCAGCAGCGTAGGGTGGAGATCCAATCAGCCCCAGCATTTT.

The chain couples TRBV6-6 to TRBJ2-1; no clear D. The CDR3 runs 13 residues. Germline CDR1 and CDR2: MNHNY and SVGAGI (reference sequence). Trimming pared 2 bases from V and 6 bases from J, leaving 8 bases between. CDR3 protein: CASSYHFRNEQFF. As DNA, the CDR3 is TGTGCCAGCAGTTACCACTTCCGCAATGAGCAGTTCTTC.

The genes are TRBV6-1 and TRBJ2-7; TRBD1 matches at 8 bases. Trimming removed 5 bases from V and 6 bases from J; junction bases left unmatched: 6. CDR1 is MNHNS and CDR2 is SASEGT in the germline V gene. The CDR3 sequence is 13 residues long. CDR3 bases: TGTGCCAGCAGTACGGGACAGGTCTCCGAGCAGTACTTC. Translated, it gives CASSTGQVSEQYF.

This CDR3 reads CASSVAGAHNSPLHF. In nucleotides, the CDR3 is TGTGCCAGCAGCGTAGCAGGGGCCCATAATTCACCCCTCCACTTT. The gene calls are TRBV9 and TRBJ1-6; D may be TRBD1 (6 bases). The V end was cut by 0 bases, the J end by 5 bases, with 9 bases between. The germline V gene encodes CDR1 SGDLS and CDR2 YYNGEE. The CDR3 loop spans 15 amino acids.

The genes are TRBV6-1 and TRBJ2-7; 12 bases are shared with TRBD2. The CDR3 is made up of 15 amino acids. Germline CDR1 reads MNHNS; CDR2 reads SASEGT. With 1 base clipped from V and 3 bases from J, the junction kept 1 base outside the gene matches. In DNA, the CDR3 is TGTGCCAGCAGTGAAGTGACTAGCGGGAGCTACGAGCAGTACTTC. Translated: CASSEVTSGSYEQYF.

In nucleotides, the CDR3 is TGCGCCAGCAGCCCTTGGACTAGCCGAGCCTACAATGAGCAGTTCTTC. Translation gives CASSPWTSRAYNEQFF. This sequence joins TRBV5-1 and TRBJ2-1, with 8 bases lining up with TRBD2. V lost 4 bases, J lost 2 bases, and 8 bases stayed unmatched. The CDR3 runs 16 residues. Germline CDR1 SGHRS, CDR2 YFSETQ. The whole variable domain, filled in from reference TRBV5-1 and TRBJ2-1, reads KAGVTQTPRYLIKTRGQQVTLSCSPISGHRSVSWYQQTPGQGLQFLFEYFSETQRNKGNFPGRFSGRQFSNSRSEMNVSTLELGDSALYLCASSPWTSRAYNEQFFGPGTRLTVL.

As concerns this clone: A far larger clone is a single base away, which makes a read error likely. The same CDR3 is also encoded by other DNA sequences in this sample. The chain has TRBV7-6 and TRBJ1-2; D may be TRBD1 (5 bases). Germline lookup yields CDR1 SGHVS and CDR2 FNYEAQ. CDR3 length: 13 amino acids. CDR3 protein: CASSQSGSWGYTF. Written as DNA, the CDR3 is TGTGCCAGCAGCCAGAGCGGGAGTTGGGGCTACACTTTC.